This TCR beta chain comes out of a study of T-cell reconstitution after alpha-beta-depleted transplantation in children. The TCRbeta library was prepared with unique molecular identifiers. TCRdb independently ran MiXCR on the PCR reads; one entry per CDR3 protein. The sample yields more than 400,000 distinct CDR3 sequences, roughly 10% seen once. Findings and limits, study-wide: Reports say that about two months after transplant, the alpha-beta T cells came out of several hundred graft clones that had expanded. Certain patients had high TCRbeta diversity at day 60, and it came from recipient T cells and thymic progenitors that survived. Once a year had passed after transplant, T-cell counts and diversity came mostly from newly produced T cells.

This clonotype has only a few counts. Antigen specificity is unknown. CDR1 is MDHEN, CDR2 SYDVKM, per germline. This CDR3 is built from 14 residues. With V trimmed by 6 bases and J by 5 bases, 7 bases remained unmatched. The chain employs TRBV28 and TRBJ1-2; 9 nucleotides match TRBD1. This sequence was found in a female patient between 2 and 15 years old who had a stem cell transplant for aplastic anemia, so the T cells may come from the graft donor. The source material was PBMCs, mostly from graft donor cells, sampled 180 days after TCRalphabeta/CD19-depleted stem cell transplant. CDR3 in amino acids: CASRLTGTGYGYTF. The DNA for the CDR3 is TGTGCCAGCAGACTTACCGGGACAGGGTATGGCTACACCTTC.